This TCR beta chain was retrieved from a study of identical twins. Germline V gene lookup returns CDR1 SGDLS and CDR2 YYNGEE. J was trimmed by 3 bases and V by 0 bases; bases with no gene match: 7. This CDR3 has 16 residues. Via MiXCR, TCRdb re-called the 5' RACE reads, giving one row per CDR3 protein. Altogether approximately 240,000 distinct CDR3 sequences are present, over 11% being singletons, with the ten largest covering around 9.5%. This chain connects TRBV9 to TRBJ2-3; 7 bases are a match to TRBD2. The receptor was derived from a woman between 18 and 29 years old in good health. Sequencing used memory (CD45RO+) T cells sorted from blood. The CDR3 protein is CASSVGGGAGTDTQYF. The CDR3 nucleotides read TGTGCCAGCAGCGTAGGCGGGGGTGCAGGTACAGATACGCAGTATTTT. The whole variable domain, filled in from reference TRBV9 and TRBJ2-3, reads DSGVTQTPKHLITATGQRVTLRCSPRSGDLSVYWYQQSLDQGLQFLIQYYNGEERAKGNILERFSAQQFPDLHSELNLSSLELGDSALYFCASSVGGGAGTDTQYFGPGTRLTVL.